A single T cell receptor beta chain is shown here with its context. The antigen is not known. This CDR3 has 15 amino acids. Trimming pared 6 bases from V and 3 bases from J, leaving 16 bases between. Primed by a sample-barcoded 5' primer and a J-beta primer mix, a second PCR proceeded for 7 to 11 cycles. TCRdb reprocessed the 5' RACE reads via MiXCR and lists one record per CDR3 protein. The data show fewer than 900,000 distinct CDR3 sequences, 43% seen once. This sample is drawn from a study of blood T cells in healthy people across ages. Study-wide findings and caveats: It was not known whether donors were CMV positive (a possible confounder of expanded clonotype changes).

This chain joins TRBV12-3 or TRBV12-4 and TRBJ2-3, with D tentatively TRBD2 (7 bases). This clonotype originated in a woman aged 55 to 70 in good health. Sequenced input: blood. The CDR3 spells CASSKGGARTDTQYF. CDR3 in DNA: TGTGCCAGCAGCAAAGGGGGGGCCCGAACAGATACGCAGTATTTT.